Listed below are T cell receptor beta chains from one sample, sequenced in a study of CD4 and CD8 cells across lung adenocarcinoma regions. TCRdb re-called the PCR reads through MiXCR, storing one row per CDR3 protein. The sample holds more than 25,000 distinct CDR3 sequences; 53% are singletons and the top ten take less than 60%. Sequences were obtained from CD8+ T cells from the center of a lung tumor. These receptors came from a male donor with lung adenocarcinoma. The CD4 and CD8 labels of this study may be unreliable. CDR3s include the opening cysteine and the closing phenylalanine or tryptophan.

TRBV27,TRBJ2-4,CRIRALAAKDTQYF
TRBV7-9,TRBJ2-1,CASSLTLAEDNEQFF
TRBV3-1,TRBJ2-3,CASSQGAGVGTQYF
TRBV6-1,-,CASSETGCRETGELFF
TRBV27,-,CASRRDRGPYEQYF
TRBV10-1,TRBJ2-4,CGCRAGSVGRDQDIQYF
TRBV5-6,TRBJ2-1,CAKKRGNEQFF
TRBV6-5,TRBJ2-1,CASSYSGGTHNEQFF
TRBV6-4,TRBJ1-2,CASSAGQSRYTF
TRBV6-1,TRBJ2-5,CASSAEGLETQYF
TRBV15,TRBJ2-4,CATSRDNAAQDIQYF
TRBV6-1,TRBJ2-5,CASGGAGAGDGETQYF
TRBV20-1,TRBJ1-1,CSALGGTEAFF
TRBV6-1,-,CASSEVSQETQYF
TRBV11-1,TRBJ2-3,CASSSPDTQYF
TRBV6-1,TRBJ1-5,CASQQENSNQPQHF
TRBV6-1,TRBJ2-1,CASSESGLGEQFF
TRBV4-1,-,CASSLAASGRAHEQYF
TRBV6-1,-,CASSEPGGGRSYEQYF
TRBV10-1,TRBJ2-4,CGGRGMCAKDTQYF
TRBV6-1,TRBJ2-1,CASSETWASGTDAQFF
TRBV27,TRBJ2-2,CASKGEGVYTGELFF
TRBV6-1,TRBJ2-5,CARGYGALDQDTQYF
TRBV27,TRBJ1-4,CASSLQGATNEKPFF
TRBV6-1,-,CAGGGGGEQYF
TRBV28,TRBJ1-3,CASSLGQGFGNTIYF
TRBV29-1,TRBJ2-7,CSVAWAGGYEQYF
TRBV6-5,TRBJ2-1,CASSLGLAGAVYF
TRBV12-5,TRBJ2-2,CASGLNVAGELFF
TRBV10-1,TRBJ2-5,CAGSEGAGEEIQYF
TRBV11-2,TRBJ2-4,CASSSAGGLVKNIPYF
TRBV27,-,CASSLGSLDQETQYF
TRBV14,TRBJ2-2,CASSRALGTGELFF
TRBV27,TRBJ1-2,CASSLISGTGGGYGYTF
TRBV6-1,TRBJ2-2,CASPRGDRLRVAGDTGELFF
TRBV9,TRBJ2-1,CASSFSGSGGNEQFF
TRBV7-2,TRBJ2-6,CASSLDGAGANVLTF
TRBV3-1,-,CASSQGVAGGGETQYF
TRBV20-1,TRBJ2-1,CSAEQPGLAYNEQFF
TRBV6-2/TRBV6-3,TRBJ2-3,CASSYSISGRADTQYF
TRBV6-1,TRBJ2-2,CASSRLADLTNTGELFF
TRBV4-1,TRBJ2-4,CASSPGGVGTDMQYF
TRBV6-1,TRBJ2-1,CASSDMWTSGTDTQFF
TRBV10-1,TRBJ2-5,CASSEEGAGETQYF
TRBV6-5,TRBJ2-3,CASSYSRPTDTQYF
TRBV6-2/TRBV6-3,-,CASSYWTSGDDEQYF
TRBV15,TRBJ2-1,CATSMVRFSGRYEQFF
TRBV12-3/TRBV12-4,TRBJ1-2,CASSNTGSGYTF
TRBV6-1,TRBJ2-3,CARGTGGGVTETQYF
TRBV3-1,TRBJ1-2,CASSPTRQGAGYGYTF
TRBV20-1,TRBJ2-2,CSASYRELFF
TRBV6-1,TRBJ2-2,CASSPGSGATNTGAQFF
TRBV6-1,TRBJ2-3,CASRVSGGSTDTQYF
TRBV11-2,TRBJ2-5,CASSPLRGSQETQYF
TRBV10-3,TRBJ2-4,CATSLQGRGHNTQYF
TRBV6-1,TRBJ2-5,CASSEWWREGETQYF